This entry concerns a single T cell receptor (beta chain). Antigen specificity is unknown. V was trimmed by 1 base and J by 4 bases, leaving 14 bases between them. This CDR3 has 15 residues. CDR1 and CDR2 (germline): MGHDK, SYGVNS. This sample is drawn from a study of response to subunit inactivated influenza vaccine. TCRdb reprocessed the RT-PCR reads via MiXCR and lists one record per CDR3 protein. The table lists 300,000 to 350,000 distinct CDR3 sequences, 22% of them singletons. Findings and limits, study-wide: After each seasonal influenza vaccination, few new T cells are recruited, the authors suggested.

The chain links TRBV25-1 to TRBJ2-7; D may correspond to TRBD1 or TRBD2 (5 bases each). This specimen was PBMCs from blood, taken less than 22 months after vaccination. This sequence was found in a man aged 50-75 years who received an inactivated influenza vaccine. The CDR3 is CASSESGRGSYEQYF. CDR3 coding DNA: TGTGCCAGCAGTGAATCAGGGAGAGGGAGTTACGAGCAGTACTTC.